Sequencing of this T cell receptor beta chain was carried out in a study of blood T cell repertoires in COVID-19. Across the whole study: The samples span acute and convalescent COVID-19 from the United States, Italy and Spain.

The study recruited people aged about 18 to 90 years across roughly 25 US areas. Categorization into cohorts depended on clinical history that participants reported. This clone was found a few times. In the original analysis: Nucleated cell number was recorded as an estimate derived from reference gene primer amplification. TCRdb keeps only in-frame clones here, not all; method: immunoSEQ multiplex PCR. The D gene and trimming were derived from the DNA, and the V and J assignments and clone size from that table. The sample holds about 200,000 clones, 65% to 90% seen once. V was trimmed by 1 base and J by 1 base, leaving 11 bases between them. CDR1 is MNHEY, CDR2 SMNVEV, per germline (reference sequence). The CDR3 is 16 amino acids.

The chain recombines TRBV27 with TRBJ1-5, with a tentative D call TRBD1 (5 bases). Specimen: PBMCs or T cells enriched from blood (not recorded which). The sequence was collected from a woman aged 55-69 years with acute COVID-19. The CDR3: CASSLWGDGSNQPQHF. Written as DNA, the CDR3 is TGTGCCAGCAGTTTATGGGGGGATGGAAGCAATCAGCCCCAGCATTTT.